The T cell receptor beta chain described here comes from a study of T cell repertoires in ileal Crohn's disease. The sample holds one count of this clone. Using immunoSEQ multiplex PCR, the repertoire was profiled, and TCRdb retains in-frame clones only, with some absent. This sample has some 2,100 clones, with just over 95% found just once. The CDR3 covers 14 residues. The junction had 8 bases not matched to a gene; V was cut back by 6 bases and J by 7 bases. The V gene's germline CDR1 is MNHNY and CDR2 SVGAGI (reference sequence). The sequence came from an adult with Crohn's disease. Sequencing was performed on ileal tissue. V usage is TRBV6-6 and J usage is TRBJ2-3; 9 nucleotides align to TRBD2. CDR3 residues: CASRLAGAGNTQYF. The CDR3 DNA sequence: TGTGCCAGCAGATTAGCGGGGGCAGGCAATACGCAGTATTTT.